One T cell receptor (beta chain) is described in this entry. This record belongs to a study of brain T cells in children with intractable seizures. The CDR3 spans 13 residues. With 7 bases clipped from V and 3 bases from J, the junction kept 4 bases outside the gene matches. Profiling relied on immunoSEQ multiplex PCR, and the TCRdb table lists in-frame clones only, not all of them. The table records tens of thousands of clones, just over 90% of them present only once. The rearrangement uses TRBV12-3 or TRBV12-4 and TRBJ2-7; TRBD2 matches at 9 bases. The TCR comes from a boy younger than two with tuberous sclerosis and intractable seizures. The sequencing here drew on peripheral blood, taken at surgery. The CDR3 here is CASTISGGYEQYF. In nucleotides, the CDR3 is TGTGCCAGCACCATTAGCGGGGGCTACGAGCAGTACTTC.